One TCR beta chain is described in this entry. Antigen unknown. CDR1 is SEHNR and CDR2 is FQNEAQ in the germline V gene (reference sequence). Trimming removed 1 base at V and 5 bases at J, with 8 bases between. The CDR3 is 13 residues long. The data derive from a study of cytomegalovirus exposure and HLA in healthy donors. At the level of the study: Researchers found that under 90% of just under 400 genotyped donors fell within the Caucasian-associated ancestry cluster.

PCR employed 60 Vbeta and 13 Jbeta primers. Sequencing used immunoSEQ multiplex PCR; TCRdb keeps in-frame clones, though not all of them. Of over 150,000 clones detected, roughly 87% appear once; the ten largest clones hold about 0.23%. Study outcomes and limitations: Within the data, a cluster of highly shared sequence variants was likely a sequencing artifact. It was reportedly the case that the classifier diagnosed cytomegalovirus status with high specificity and sensitivity.

V gene TRBV7-9 combines with J gene TRBJ1-1, with a possible D match to TRBD1 (6 bases). Input material: PBMCs. The sequence came from a girl less than two years old in good health and CMV-seronegative. This chain's CDR3 is CASSLDRVTEAFF. CDR3 DNA sequence: TGTGCCAGCAGCTTAGACAGGGTAACTGAAGCTTTCTTT.